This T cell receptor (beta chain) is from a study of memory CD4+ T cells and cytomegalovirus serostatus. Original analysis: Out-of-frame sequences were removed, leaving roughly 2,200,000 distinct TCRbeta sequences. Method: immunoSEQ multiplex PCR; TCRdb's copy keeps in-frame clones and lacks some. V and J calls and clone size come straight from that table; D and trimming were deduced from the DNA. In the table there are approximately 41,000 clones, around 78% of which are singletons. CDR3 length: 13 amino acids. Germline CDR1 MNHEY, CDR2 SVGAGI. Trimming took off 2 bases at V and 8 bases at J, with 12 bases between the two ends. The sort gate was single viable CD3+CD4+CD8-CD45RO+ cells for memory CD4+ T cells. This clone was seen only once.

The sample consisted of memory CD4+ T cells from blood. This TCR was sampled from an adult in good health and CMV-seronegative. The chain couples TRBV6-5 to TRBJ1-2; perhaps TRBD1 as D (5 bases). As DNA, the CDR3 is TGTGCCAGCAGTTACGGGCAGGGCGGAGGCTACACCTTC. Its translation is CASSYGQGGGYTF.